Detailed here is one T cell receptor (beta chain). This clonotype was seen at least ten times. The target of this receptor is not known. No base quality information exists; no much larger clone differs at one position. The sample comes from a study of response to subunit inactivated influenza vaccine (dated by TCRdb to 2016 to 2018). About the full investigation: The study used deep quantitative T cell receptor repertoire profiling to track responses to a trivalent subunit inactivated influenza vaccine.

The CDR3 numbers 15 residues from cysteine through phenylalanine. The read is trimmed to its CDR3 DNA, 45 bases read in frame from base 1. V is pared back by 5 bases and J by 1 base, with 14 bases lying between the germline termini. The germline V gene provides CDR1 MDHEN and CDR2 SYDVKM. The library was produced with RT-PCR. The sequencer was an Illumina HiSeq 2500. Starting from the raw public reads, TCRdb applied fastp trimming at Q25, assembled clones with MiXCR and retained in-frame beta chains. Every distinct CDR3 protein forms one entry, paired with its most common genes and DNA. Across this sample there are more than 400,000 distinct CDR3 sequences, with 9.5% to 13% seen only once. The ten largest clones add up to approximately 12% of the sample. What this sample's time point label stands for: approximately 47 days after influenza vaccine administration. The study at large found these results: It was suggested by the authors that each seasonal influenza vaccination may recruit only a limited number of new T cells.

Rearrangement joined TRBV28 to TRBJ2-5; a weak D assignment points to TRBD1 (5 bases agree). Sequenced material: PBMCs from blood, taken roughly 48 days after vaccination. The origin of this receptor is a man aged 45-65 years who received an inactivated influenza vaccine. Donor details come from another sample of the same person, matched by shared clones. The CDR3 region: CASSPLTGFQETQYF. The nucleotide sequence is given as TGTGCCAGCAGTCCGCTTACAGGTTTCCAAGAGACCCAGTACTTC.